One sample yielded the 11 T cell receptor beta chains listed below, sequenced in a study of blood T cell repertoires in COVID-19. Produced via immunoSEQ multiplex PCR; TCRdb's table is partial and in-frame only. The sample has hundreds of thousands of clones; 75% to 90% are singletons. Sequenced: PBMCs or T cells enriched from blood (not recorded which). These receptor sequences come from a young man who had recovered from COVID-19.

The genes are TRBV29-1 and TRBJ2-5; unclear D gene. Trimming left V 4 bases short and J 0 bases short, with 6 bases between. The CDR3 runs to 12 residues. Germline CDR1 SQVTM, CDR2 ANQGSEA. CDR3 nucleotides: TGCAGCGTTGTTACAAACCAAGAGACCCAGTACTTC. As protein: CSVVTNQETQYF.

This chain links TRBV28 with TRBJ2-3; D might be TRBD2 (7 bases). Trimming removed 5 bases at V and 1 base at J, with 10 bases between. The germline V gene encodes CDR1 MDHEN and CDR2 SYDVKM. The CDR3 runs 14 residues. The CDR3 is CASSEGGGTDTQYF. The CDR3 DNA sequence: TGTGCCAGCAGTGAGGGGGGGGGCACAGATACGCAGTATTTT.

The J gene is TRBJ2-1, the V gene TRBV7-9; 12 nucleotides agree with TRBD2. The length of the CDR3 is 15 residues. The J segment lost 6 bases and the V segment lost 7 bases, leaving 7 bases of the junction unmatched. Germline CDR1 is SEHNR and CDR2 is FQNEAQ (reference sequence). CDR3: CASTLGLAGINEQFF. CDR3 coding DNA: TGTGCCAGCACTCTGGGACTAGCGGGTATCAATGAGCAGTTCTTC.

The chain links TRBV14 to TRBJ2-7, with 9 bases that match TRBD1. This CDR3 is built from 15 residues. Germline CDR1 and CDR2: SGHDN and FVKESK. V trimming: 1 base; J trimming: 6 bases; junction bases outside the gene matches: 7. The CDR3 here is CASSQGDREGFEQYF. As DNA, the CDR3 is TGTGCCAGCAGCCAAGGGGACAGGGAAGGCTTCGAGCAGTACTTC. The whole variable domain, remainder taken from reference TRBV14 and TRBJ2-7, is EAGVTQFPSHSVIEKGQTVTLRCDPISGHDNLYWYRRVMGKEIKFLLHFVKESKQDESGMPNNRFLAERTGGTYSTLKVQPAELEDSGVYFCASSQGDREGFEQYFGPGTRLTVT.

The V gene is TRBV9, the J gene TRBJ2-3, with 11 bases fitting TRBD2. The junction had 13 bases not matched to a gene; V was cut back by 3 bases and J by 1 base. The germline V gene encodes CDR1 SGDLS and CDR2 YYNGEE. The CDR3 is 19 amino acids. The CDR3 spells CASSAQLAGVRRGTDTQYF. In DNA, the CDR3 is TGTGCCAGCAGCGCCCAACTAGCGGGAGTACGTAGGGGCACAGATACGCAGTATTTT.

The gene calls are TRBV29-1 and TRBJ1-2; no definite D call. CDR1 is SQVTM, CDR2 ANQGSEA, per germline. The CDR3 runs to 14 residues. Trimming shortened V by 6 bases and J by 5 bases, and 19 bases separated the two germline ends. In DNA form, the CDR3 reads TGCAGCGTCTTCGGGGTCGGTGACATATATGGCTACACCTTC. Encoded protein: CSVFGVGDIYGYTF.

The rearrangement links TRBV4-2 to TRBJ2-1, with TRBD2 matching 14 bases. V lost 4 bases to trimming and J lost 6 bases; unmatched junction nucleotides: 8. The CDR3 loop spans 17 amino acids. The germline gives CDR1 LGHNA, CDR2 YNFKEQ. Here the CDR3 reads CASSPGTSGRKFNEQFF. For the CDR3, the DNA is TGTGCCAGCAGCCCGGGGACTAGCGGGAGAAAGTTCAATGAGCAGTTCTTC.

The DNA for the CDR3 is TGTGCCAGCAGCCTTGGGGCCCCAGGCCAGTCTGGCTACACCTTC. It yields the protein CASSLGAPGQSGYTF. The genes are TRBV5-4 and TRBJ1-2, with D tentatively TRBD1 (5 bases). Trimming shortened V by 4 bases and J by 7 bases, and 20 bases separated the two germline ends. The germline V gene encodes CDR1 SGHNT and CDR2 YYREEE (reference sequence). The CDR3 is made up of 15 amino acids. Based on the CDR3 plus reference TRBV5-4 and TRBJ1-2, the full variable domain is ETGVTQSPTHLIKTRGQQVTLRCSSQSGHNTVSWYQQALGQGPQFIFQYYREEENGRGNFPPRFSGLQFPNYSSELNVNALELDDSALYLCASSLGAPGQSGYTFGSGTRLTVV.

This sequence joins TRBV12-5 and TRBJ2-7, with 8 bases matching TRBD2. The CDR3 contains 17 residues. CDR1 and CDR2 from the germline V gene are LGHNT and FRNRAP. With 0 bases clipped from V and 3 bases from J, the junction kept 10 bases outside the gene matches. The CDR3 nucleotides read TGTGCTAGTGGTTTGGTACCCGAGGGACTAGAACTCTACGAGCAGTACTTC. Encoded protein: CASGLVPEGLELYEQYF.

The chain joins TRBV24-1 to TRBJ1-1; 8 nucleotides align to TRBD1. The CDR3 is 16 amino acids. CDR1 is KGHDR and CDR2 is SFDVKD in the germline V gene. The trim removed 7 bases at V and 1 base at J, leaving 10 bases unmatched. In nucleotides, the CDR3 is TGTGCCACCAGCCAGGGGGCTCCCGGACAGAACACTGAAGCTTTCTTT. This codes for CATSQGAPGQNTEAFF.

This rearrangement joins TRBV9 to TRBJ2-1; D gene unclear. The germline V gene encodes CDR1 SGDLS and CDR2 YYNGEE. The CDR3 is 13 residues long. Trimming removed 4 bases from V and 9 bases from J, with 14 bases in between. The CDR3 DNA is TGTGCCAGCAGCCACTCCGCGGTTAGTGAGCAGTTCTTC. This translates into CASSHSAVSEQFF.